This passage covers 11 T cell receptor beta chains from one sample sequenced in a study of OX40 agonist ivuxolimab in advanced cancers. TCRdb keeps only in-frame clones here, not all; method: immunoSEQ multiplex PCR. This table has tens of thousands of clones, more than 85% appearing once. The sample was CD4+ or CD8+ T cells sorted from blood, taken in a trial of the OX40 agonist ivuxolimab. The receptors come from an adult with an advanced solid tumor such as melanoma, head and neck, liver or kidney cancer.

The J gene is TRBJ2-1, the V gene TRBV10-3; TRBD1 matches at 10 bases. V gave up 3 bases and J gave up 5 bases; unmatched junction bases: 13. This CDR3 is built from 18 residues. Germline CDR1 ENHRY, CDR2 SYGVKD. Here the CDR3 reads CAISEGTGTGTGDNEQFF. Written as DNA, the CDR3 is TGTGCCATCAGTGAAGGGACCGGGACCGGGACAGGGGACAATGAGCAGTTCTTC.

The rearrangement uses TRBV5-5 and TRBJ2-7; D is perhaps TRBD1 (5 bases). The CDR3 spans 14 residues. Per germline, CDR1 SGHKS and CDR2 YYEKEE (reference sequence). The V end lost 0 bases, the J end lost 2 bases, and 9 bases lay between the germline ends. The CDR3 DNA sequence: TGTGCCAGCAGCTTGGTAGCAGGGCCCTACGAGCAGTACTTC. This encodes CASSLVAGPYEQYF.

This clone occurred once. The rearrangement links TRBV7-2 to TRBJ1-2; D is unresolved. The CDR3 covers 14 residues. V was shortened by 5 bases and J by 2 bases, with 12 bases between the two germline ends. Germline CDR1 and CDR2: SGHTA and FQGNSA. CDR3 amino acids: CASSPQRQNYGYTF. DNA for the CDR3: TGTGCCAGCAGCCCCCAACGGCAGAACTATGGCTACACCTTC.

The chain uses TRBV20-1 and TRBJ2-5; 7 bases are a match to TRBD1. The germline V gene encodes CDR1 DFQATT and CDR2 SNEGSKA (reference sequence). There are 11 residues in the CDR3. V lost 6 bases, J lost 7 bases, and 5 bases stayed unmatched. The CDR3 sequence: CSADRVGTQYF. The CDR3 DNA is TGCAGTGCCGACAGGGTTGGGACCCAGTACTTC.

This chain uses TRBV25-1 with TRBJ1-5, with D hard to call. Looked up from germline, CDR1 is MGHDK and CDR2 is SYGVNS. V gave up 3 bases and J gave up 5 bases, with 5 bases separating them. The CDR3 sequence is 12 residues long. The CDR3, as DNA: TGTGCCAGCAGTGATCTCGATCAGCCCCAGCATTTT. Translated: CASSDLDQPQHF.

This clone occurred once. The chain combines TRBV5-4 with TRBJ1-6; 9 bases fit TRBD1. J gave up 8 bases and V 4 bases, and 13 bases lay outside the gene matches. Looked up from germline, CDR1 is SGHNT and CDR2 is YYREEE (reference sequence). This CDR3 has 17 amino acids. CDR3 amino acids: CASSPKRATGGDSPLHF. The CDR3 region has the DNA TGTGCCAGCAGCCCGAAAAGAGCGACAGGGGGGGATTCACCCCTCCACTTT.

The CDR3 coding sequence is TGCGCCAGCAGCGCCGAACCAGGGACTTACAATGAGCAGTTCTTC. It translates to CASSAEPGTYNEQFF. This sequence joins TRBV5-1 and TRBJ2-1; the D gene is possibly TRBD2 (6 bases). V lost 4 bases to trimming and J lost 4 bases, with 15 bases between them. The length of the CDR3 is 15 residues. Per germline, CDR1 SGHRS and CDR2 YFSETQ.

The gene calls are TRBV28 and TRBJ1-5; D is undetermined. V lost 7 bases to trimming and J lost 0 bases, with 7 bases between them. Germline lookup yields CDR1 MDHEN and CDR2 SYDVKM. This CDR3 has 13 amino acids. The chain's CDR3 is CASNTVSNQPQHF. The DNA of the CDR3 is TGTGCCAGCAATACAGTTAGCAATCAGCCCCAGCATTTT.

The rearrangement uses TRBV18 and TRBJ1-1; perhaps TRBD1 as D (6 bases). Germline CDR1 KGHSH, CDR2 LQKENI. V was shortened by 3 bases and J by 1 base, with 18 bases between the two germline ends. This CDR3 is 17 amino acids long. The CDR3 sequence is CASSPFGGAGWNTEAFF. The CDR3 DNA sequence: TGTGCCAGCTCACCGTTCGGGGGCGCGGGTTGGAACACTGAAGCTTTCTTT.

CDR3 in DNA: TGTGCCATCAGTGAGAGAGGGGGGGACCTTGGCTACACCTTC. It is translated as CAISERGGDLGYTF. The J gene is TRBJ1-2, the V gene TRBV10-3; TRBD1 might be the D (6 bases). The V end lost 2 bases, the J end lost 7 bases, and 14 bases lay between the germline ends. Germline CDR1 is ENHRY and CDR2 is SYGVKD. CDR3 length equals 14 residues.

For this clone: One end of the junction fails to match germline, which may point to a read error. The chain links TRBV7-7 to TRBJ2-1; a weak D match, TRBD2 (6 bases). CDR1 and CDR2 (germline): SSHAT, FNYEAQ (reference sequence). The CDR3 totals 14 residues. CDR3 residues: CASSSDGGYNEQFF. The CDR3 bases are TGTGCTAGCAGCTCAGACGGGGGCTACAATGAGCAGTTCTTC.